Shown below are 16 T cell receptor beta chains from a single sample sequenced in a study of T cells in Graves' hyperthyroidism and ophthalmopathy. Regions amplified from RNA transcripts were the TCR beta CDR3 regions. The HTBI primer set served for first-round RT-PCR of the TCR CDR3. TCRdb ran MiXCR on the multiplex PCR reads and lists one entry per CDR3 protein. Of a few hundred thousand distinct CDR3 sequences in the sample, about a fifth were seen once. Input material: blood. These receptors all stem from a man aged 18-30 years with Graves' hyperthyroidism.

This clonotype was seen only a few times. The rearrangement uses TRBV6-5 and TRBJ1-3; D is ambiguous. CDR1 MNHEY and CDR2 SVGAGI come from the germline V gene. Trimming removed 2 bases at V and 4 bases at J, with 12 bases between. The CDR3 is 15 amino acids. This chain's CDR3 is CASSYAEAPGNTIYF. The CDR3 DNA follows: TGTGCCAGCAGTTACGCCGAGGCCCCCGGAAACACCATATATTTT.

This clonotype came up many times. This chain uses TRBV20-1 with TRBJ1-2, with D possibly being TRBD1 (5 bases). The CDR3 spans 13 residues. Germline V CDR1 and CDR2: DFQATT, SNEGSKA (reference sequence). Trimming removed 6 bases from V and 1 base from J, with 12 bases in between. The CDR3 DNA reads TGCAGTGCGCTAGCGACAGTTAACTATGGCTACACCTTC. It yields the protein CSALATVNYGYTF.

This clonotype was found many times. DNA of the CDR3: TGTGCCAGCAGTGTAGGGGTAGATGGCTACACCTTC. This gives the protein CASSVGVDGYTF. The chain employs TRBV2 and TRBJ1-2; D is possibly TRBD1 (5 bases). Germline assignment: CDR1 SNHLY and CDR2 FYNNEI. Trimming shortened V by 4 bases and J by 6 bases, and 9 bases separated the two germline ends. This CDR3 spans 12 amino acids.

At least ten counts were recorded for this clonotype. The rearrangement links TRBV6-6 to TRBJ1-1, with 7 bases identical to TRBD1. The CDR3 has 14 residues. After removal of 5 bases from V and 8 bases from J, the junction contained 11 bases not matched to a gene. The germline CDR1 and CDR2 sequences are MNHNY and SVGAGI (reference sequence). The CDR3 sequence is CASSLHLRDREAFF. The CDR3, as DNA: TGTGCCAGCAGTCTTCATCTACGGGACAGAGAAGCTTTCTTT.

This clonotype was detected many times. This CDR3 reads CASSTRQLLYGYTF. CDR3 nucleotides: TGTGCCAGCAGCACACGACAGTTACTCTATGGCTACACCTTC. The chain carries TRBV5-4 and TRBJ1-2; perhaps TRBD1 as D (5 bases). Trimming removed 4 bases from V and 4 bases from J, with 14 bases in between. The germline V gene has CDR1 SGHNT and CDR2 YYREEE (reference sequence). CDR3 size: 14 residues.

This clonotype was found many times. The chain recombines TRBV15 with TRBJ1-5, with 8 bases aligning to TRBD1. This CDR3 contains 16 residues. Germline lookup yields CDR1 LNHNV and CDR2 YYDKDF (reference sequence). V was clipped by 4 bases and J by 4 bases; unmatched bases: 9. The CDR3 reads CATSTYRDRWNQPQHF. The CDR3 region has the DNA TGTGCCACCAGCACCTACCGGGACAGGTGGAATCAGCCCCAGCATTTT.

V is TRBV20-1 and J is TRBJ1-2; D may be TRBD1 (5 bases). V lost 6 bases to trimming and J lost 8 bases, with 19 bases between them. The CDR3 runs 13 residues. Germline loops: CDR1 DFQATT, CDR2 SNEGSKA (reference sequence). The CDR3 spells CSAPSGTVGGYTF. Written as DNA, the CDR3 is TGCAGTGCCCCGAGTGGGACCGTGGGGGGCTACACCTTC.

This clonotype has a count of ten or more. The chain recombines TRBV30 with TRBJ1-1, with D maybe TRBD1 (5 bases). Germline values: CDR1 GTSNPN, CDR2 SVGIG (reference sequence). The length of the CDR3 is 13 residues. Trimming took 5 bases from V and 4 from J, leaving 14 bases between them. In DNA, the CDR3 is TGTGCCTGGTCTGAGGGGACCGGCACTGAAGCTTTCTTT. Translation: CAWSEGTGTEAFF.

In its sample, this clonotype was seen a few times. The chain carries TRBV29-1 and TRBJ1-1; maybe TRBD1 (5 bases). Germline CDR1 SQVTM, CDR2 ANQGSEA. The CDR3 totals 13 residues. Trimming removed 6 bases from V and 4 bases from J, with 15 bases in between. CDR3 sequence (DNA): TGCAGCGTGGGACGGGGGGTTGGCACTGAAGCTTTCTTT. Its translation is CSVGRGVGTEAFF.

This clonotype was recorded many times. The chain links TRBV12-3 or TRBV12-4 to TRBJ1-5, with a weak D call TRBD1 (5 bases). The CDR3 has 15 residues. V lost 3 bases and J lost 2, with 11 bases in between. The CDR3 loop reads CASSLYRGGNQPQHF. The CDR3 DNA is TGTGCCAGCAGTTTGTATAGGGGCGGCAATCAGCCCCAGCATTTT.

The chain links TRBV30 to TRBJ2-2; possibly TRBD1 for D (6 bases). V was clipped by 4 bases and J by 4 bases, with 13 bases between them. This CDR3 has 14 residues. Germline CDR1 GTSNPN, CDR2 SVGIG (reference sequence). Here the CDR3 reads CAWKTGSGTGELFF. The DNA of the CDR3 is TGTGCCTGGAAAACAGGGTCGGGCACCGGGGAGCTGTTTTTT.

In its sample, this clonotype was seen a few times. The chain recombines TRBV6-2 or TRBV6-3 with TRBJ1-2; D gene uncertain. Trimming stripped 3 bases from V and 0 bases from J, with 5 bases between. CDR1 and CDR2 (germline): MNHEY, SVGEGT. CDR3 size: 13 residues. This CDR3 is CASSYGTNYGYTF. In nucleotides, the CDR3 is TGTGCCAGCAGTTATGGGACTAACTATGGCTACACCTTC.

The genes are TRBV6-2 or TRBV6-3 and TRBJ1-6, with unresolved D. Trimming left V 4 bases short and J 0 bases short, with 7 bases between. This CDR3 has 15 residues. Germline V lookup: CDR1 MNHEY, CDR2 SVGEGT. The CDR3 reads CASSWRSSYNSPLHF. The DNA for the CDR3 is TGTGCCAGCAGTTGGCGGAGCTCCTATAATTCACCCCTCCACTTT.

This clonotype was seen once. The chain employs TRBV20-1 and TRBJ2-7, with TRBD2 matching over 12 bases. The CDR3 has 15 residues. Germline lookup yields CDR1 DFQATT and CDR2 SNEGSKA (reference sequence). V shed 0 bases and J 2 bases; nucleotides not matched to a gene: 2. CDR3 residues: CSARDGTSGPYEQYF. The CDR3 DNA reads TGCAGTGCTAGAGACGGGACTAGCGGGCCCTACGAGCAGTACTTC.

Ten or more counts support this clonotype. CDR3 sequence reads: CASRTGLDQPQHF. As DNA, the CDR3 is TGTGCCAGCAGGACAGGGCTTGATCAGCCCCAGCATTTT. This chain uses TRBV12-3 or TRBV12-4 with TRBJ1-5, with 7 nucleotides matching TRBD1. V lost 6 bases to trimming and J lost 5 bases; unmatched junction nucleotides: 4. This CDR3 is 13 amino acids long.

This clonotype was counted at least ten times. This chain joins TRBV11-2 and TRBJ2-5; tentatively, D is TRBD1 (6 bases). Germline V gives CDR1 SGHAT, CDR2 FQNNGV. The CDR3 is 16 amino acids. V was shortened by 4 bases and J by 0 bases, with 15 bases between the two germline ends. CDR3 region: CASSSTGSGDQETQYF. The CDR3 coding sequence is TGTGCCAGCAGCTCCACAGGGTCCGGGGACCAAGAGACCCAGTACTTC.